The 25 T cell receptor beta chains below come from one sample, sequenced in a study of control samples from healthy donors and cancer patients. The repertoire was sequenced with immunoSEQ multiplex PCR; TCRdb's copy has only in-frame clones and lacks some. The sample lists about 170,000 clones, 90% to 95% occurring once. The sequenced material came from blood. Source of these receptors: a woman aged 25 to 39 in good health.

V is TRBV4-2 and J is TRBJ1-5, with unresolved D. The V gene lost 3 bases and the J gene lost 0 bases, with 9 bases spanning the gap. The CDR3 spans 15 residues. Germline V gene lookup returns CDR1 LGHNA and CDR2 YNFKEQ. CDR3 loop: CASSQTENSNQPQHF. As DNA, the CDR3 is TGTGCCAGCAGCCAGACTGAGAATAGCAATCAGCCCCAGCATTTT.

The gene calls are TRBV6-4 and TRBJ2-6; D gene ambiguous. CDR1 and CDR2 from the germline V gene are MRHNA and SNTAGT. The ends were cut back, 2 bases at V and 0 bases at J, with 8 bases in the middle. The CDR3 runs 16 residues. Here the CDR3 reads CASSDAISSGANVLTF. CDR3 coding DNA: TGTGCCAGCAGTGACGCCATCAGCTCTGGGGCCAACGTCCTGACTTTC.

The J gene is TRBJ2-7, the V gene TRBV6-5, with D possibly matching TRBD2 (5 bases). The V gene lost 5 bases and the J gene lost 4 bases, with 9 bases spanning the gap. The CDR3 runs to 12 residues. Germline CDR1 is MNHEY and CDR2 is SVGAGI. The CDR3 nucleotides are TGTGCCAGCAGTAATAGCGCATACGAGCAGTACTTC. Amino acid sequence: CASSNSAYEQYF.

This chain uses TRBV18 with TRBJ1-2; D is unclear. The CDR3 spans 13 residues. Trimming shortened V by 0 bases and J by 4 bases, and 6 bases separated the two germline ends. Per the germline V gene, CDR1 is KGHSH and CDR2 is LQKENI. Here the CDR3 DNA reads TGTGCCAGCTCACCACCGGTTATCTATGGCTACACCTTC. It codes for CASSPPVIYGYTF.

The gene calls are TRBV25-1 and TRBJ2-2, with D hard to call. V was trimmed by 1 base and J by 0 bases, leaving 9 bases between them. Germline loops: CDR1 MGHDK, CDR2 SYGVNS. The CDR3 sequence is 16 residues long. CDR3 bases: TGTGCCAGCAGTGAATTCGGTACAGCGAACACCGGGGAGCTGTTTTTT. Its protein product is CASSEFGTANTGELFF.

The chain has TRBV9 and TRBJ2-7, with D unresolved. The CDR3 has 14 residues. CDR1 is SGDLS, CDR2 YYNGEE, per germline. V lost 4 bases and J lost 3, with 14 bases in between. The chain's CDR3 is CASSPRAPHYEQYF. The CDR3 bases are TGTGCCAGCAGCCCCCGGGCACCGCACTACGAGCAGTACTTC.

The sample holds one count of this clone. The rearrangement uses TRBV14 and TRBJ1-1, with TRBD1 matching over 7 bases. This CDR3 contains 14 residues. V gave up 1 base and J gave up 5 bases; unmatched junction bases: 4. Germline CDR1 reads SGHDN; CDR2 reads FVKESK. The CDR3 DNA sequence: TGTGCCAGCAGCCAAGGCCACAGGGGAACTGAAGCTTTCTTT. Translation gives CASSQGHRGTEAFF.

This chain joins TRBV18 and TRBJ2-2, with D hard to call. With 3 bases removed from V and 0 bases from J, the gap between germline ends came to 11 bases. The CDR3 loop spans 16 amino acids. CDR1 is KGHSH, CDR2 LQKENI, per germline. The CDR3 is CASSPRWASNTGELFF. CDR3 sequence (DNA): TGTGCCAGCTCACCGAGGTGGGCGTCGAACACCGGGGAGCTGTTTTTT.

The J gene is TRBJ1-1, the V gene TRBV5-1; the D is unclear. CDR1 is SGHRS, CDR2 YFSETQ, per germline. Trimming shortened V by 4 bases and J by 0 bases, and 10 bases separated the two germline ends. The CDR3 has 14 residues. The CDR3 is CASSLGAVNTEAFF. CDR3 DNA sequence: TGCGCCAGCAGCCTGGGAGCCGTGAACACTGAAGCTTTCTTT. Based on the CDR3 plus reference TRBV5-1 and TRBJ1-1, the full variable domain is KAGVTQTPRYLIKTRGQQVTLSCSPISGHRSVSWYQQTPGQGLQFLFEYFSETQRNKGNFPGRFSGRQFSNSRSEMNVSTLELGDSALYLCASSLGAVNTEAFFGQGTRLTVV.

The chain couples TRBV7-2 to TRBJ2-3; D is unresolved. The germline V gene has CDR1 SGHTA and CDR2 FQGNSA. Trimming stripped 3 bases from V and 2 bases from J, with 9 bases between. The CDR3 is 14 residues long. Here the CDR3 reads CASSFNPTTDTQYF. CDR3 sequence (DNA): TGTGCCAGCAGCTTTAATCCCACCACAGATACGCAGTATTTT.

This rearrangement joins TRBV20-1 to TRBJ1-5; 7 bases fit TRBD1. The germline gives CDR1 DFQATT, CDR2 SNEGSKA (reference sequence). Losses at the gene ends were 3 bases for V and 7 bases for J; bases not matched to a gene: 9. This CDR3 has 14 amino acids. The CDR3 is CSASRQGEYQPQHF. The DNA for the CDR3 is TGCAGTGCTAGTCGACAGGGAGAATACCAGCCCCAGCATTTT.

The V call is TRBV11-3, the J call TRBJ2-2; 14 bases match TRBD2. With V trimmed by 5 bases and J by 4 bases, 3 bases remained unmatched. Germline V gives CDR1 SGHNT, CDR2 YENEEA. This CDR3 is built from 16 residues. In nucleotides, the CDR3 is TGTGCCAGCAGCCCCGGGACTAGCGGGAGCACCGGGGAGCTGTTTTTT. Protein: CASSPGTSGSTGELFF.

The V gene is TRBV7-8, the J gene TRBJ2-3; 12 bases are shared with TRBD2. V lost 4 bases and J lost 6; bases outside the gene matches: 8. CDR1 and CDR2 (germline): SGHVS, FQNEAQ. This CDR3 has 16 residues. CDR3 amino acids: CASSSSSGRALDTQYF. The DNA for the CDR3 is TGTGCCAGCAGCTCCTCTAGCGGGAGGGCCCTCGATACGCAGTATTTT.

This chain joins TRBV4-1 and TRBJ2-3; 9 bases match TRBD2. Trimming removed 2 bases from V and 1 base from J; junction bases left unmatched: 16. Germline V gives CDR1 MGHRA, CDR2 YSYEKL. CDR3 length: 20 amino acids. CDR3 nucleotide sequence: TGCGCCAGCAGCCAAAAGGACGGGAAAGATAGGACTAGCGGCACAGATACGCAGTATTTT. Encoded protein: CASSQKDGKDRTSGTDTQYF.

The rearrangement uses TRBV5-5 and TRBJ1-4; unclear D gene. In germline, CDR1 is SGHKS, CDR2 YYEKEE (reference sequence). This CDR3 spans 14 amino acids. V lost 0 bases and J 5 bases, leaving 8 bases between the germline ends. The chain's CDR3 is CASSLGAGNEKLFF. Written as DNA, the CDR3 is TGTGCCAGCAGCTTGGGCGCGGGAAATGAAAAACTGTTTTTT.

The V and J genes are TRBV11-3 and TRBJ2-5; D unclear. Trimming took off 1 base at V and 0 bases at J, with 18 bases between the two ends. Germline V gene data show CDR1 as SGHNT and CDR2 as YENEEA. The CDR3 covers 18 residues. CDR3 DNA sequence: TGTGCCAGCAGCTTAGTGCGGTCTATGCGCGGTAACCAAGAGACCCAGTACTTC. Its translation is CASSLVRSMRGNQETQYF. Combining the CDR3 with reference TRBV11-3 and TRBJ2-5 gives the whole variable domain EAGVVQSPRYKIIEKKQPVAFWCNPISGHNTLYWYLQNLGQGPELLIRYENEEAVDDSQLPKDRFSAERLKGVDSTLKIQPAELGDSAVYLCASSLVRSMRGNQETQYFGPGTRLLVL.

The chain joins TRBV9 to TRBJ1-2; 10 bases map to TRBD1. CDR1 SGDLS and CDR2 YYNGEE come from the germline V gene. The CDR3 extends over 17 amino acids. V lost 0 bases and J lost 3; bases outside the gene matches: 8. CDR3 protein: CASSVGLSGTGDYGYTF. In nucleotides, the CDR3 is TGTGCCAGCAGCGTAGGGTTGTCGGGGACAGGGGACTATGGCTACACCTTC.

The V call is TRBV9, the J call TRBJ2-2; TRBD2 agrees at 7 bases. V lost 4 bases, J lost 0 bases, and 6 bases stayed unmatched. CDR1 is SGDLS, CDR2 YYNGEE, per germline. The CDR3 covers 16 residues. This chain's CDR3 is CASSPLAETNTGELFF. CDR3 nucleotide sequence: TGTGCCAGCAGCCCCCTAGCGGAGACGAACACCGGGGAGCTGTTTTTT. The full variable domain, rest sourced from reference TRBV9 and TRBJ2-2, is DSGVTQTPKHLITATGQRVTLRCSPRSGDLSVYWYQQSLDQGLQFLIQYYNGEERAKGNILERFSAQQFPDLHSELNLSSLELGDSALYFCASSPLAETNTGELFFGEGSRLTVL.

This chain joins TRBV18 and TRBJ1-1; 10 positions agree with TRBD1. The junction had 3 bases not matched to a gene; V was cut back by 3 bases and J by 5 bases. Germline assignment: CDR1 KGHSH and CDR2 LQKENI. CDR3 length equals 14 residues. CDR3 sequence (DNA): TGTGCCAGCTCACCGGACAGGGGGGTTACTGAAGCTTTCTTT. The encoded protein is CASSPDRGVTEAFF.

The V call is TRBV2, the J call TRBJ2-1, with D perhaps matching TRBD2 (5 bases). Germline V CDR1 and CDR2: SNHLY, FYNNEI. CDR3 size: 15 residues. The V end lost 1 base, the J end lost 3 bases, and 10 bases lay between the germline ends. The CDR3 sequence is CASSEGLADYNEQFF. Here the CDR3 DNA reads TGTGCCAGCAGTGAAGGTCTAGCTGACTACAATGAGCAGTTCTTC.

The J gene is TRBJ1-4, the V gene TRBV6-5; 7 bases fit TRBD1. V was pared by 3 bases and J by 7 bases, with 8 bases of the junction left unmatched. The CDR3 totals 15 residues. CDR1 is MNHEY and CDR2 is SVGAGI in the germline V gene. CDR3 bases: TGTGCCAGCAGTTATACGGCAGGGGGGAGTGAAAAACTGTTTTTT. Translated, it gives CASSYTAGGSEKLFF.

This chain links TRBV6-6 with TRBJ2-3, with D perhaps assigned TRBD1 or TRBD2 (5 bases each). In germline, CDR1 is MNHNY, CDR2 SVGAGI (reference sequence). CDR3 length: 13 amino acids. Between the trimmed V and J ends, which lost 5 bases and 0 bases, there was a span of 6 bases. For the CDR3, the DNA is TGTGCCAGCAGTAGGGACAGCACAGATACGCAGTATTTT. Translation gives CASSRDSTDTQYF.

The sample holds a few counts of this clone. The CDR3 here is CASSYSSGANVLTF. The CDR3 region has the DNA TGTGCCAGCAGCTACAGCTCTGGGGCCAACGTCCTGACTTTC. V usage is TRBV7-3 and J usage is TRBJ2-6, with unresolved D. CDR3 length: 14 amino acids. V shed 4 bases and J shed 0 bases, with 4 bases lying between them. Germline-derived CDR1 and CDR2 are SGHTA and FQGTGA.

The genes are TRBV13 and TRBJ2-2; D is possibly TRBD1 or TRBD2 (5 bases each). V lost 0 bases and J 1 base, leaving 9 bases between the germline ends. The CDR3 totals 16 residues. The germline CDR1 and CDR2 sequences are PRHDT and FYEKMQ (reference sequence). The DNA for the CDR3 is TGTGCCAGCAGCTTAGGGGGGGTTTGGAACACCGGGGAGCTGTTTTTT. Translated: CASSLGGVWNTGELFF.

In DNA, the CDR3 is TGTGCCAGCAGCTTAGGTCGGAGCTCTGGAAACACCATATATTTT. This sequence encodes CASSLGRSSGNTIYF. The chain recombines TRBV11-3 with TRBJ1-3; D unresolved. The CDR3 has 15 residues. Trimming took 1 base from V and 0 from J, leaving 7 bases between them. In germline, CDR1 is SGHNT, CDR2 YENEEA.